Given below is one T cell receptor beta chain in context. The authors prepared the TCRbeta library with unique molecular identifiers. TCRdb reprocessed the PCR reads with MiXCR, giving one entry per CDR3 protein. Here the sample spans about 580,000 distinct CDR3 sequences, roughly 24% being singletons. The sample is drawn from a study of T-cell reconstitution after alpha-beta-depleted transplantation in children. CDR3 length equals 14 residues. Germline assignment: CDR1 SGHVS and CDR2 FNYEAQ. The V gene lost 5 bases and the J gene lost 0 bases, with 8 bases spanning the gap. This material consisted of PBMCs, mostly from graft donor cells, taken 360 days after TCRalphabeta/CD19-depleted stem cell transplant. The clonotype was recovered from a boy under two years old who had a stem cell transplant for acute myeloid leukemia, so the T cells may come from the graft donor. V gene TRBV7-6 combines with J gene TRBJ1-5; D not resolved. CDR3 region: CASSLEDSNQPQHF. The CDR3 bases are TGTGCCAGCAGCCTGGAAGATAGCAATCAGCCCCAGCATTTT.